Below are 9 T cell receptor beta chains sequenced from a single sample in a study of cytomegalovirus exposure and HLA in healthy donors (dated 2017 in TCRdb). The library came from the immunoSEQ multiplex PCR assay. This immuneACCESS table, as held by TCRdb, lists in-frame sequences with V and J called but not all clones. Of the missing ones, under half trace to an unresolved V gene in checked studies; the others have no known cause. The sample includes some 80,000 clones, with 85% to 95% observed a single time. Clones ranked in the top ten supply 0.6% to 0.7% of the sample. Sequencing input: PBMCs. The receptors were gathered from a woman aged 18-29 years in good health and CMV-seronegative.

This chain uses TRBV6-5 with TRBJ2-1, with a tentative D call TRBD1 (6 bases). CDR1 and CDR2 from the germline V gene are MNHEY and SVGAGI. V shed 6 bases and J shed 6 bases, with 15 bases lying between them. The CDR3 has 14 residues. In DNA, the CDR3 is TGTGCCAGCAGGCCGGGACAAAGTCCCAATGAGCAGTTCTTC. Its protein product is CASRPGQSPNEQFF.

The chain couples TRBV7-2 to TRBJ2-5; perhaps TRBD1 as D (6 bases). The CDR3 contains 13 residues. Germline loops: CDR1 SGHTA, CDR2 FQGNSA. The ends were cut back, 4 bases at V and 5 bases at J, with 11 bases in the middle. CDR3 DNA sequence: TGTGCCAGCAGCTCTTACAGGGAGGAGACCCAGTACTTC. It is translated as CASSSYREETQYF.

The chain couples TRBV10-3 to TRBJ2-7, with D perhaps TRBD1 (6 bases). From germline, CDR1 is ENHRY and CDR2 SYGVKD. V lost 7 bases to trimming and J lost 1 base, with 8 bases between them. The CDR3 runs to 12 residues. The CDR3 coding sequence is TGTGCCATCACGGACAGTTCCTACGAGCAGTACTTC. Amino acids: CAITDSSYEQYF.

The chain employs TRBV6-5 and TRBJ2-1; 8 bases map to TRBD2. V was clipped by 2 bases and J by 7 bases; unmatched bases: 4. CDR1 is MNHEY and CDR2 is SVGAGI in the germline V gene. The CDR3 has 14 residues. CDR3 in DNA: TGTGCCAGCAGTTACACGGGAGGGCCAAATGAGCAGTTCTTC. Its protein is CASSYTGGPNEQFF.

J is TRBJ2-2 and V is TRBV2, with a tentative D call TRBD2 (6 bases). In germline, CDR1 is SNHLY, CDR2 FYNNEI. Trimming stripped 7 bases from V and 2 bases from J, with 14 bases between. The CDR3 has 15 residues. In DNA form, the CDR3 reads TGTGCCAGCAAGGGAGGAAGGGTTAACACCGGGGAGCTGTTTTTT. Translated, it gives CASKGGRVNTGELFF.

The CDR3 bases are TGTGCCAGCAGCGACACACCACGACTAGCGGGAGCCGGGGAGCTGTTTTTT. The encoded protein is CASSDTPRLAGAGELFF. The chain recombines TRBV14 with TRBJ2-2; 12 nucleotides agree with TRBD2. Germline CDR1 is SGHDN and CDR2 is FVKESK. The CDR3 totals 17 residues. Trimming at V came to 5 bases and at J to 6 bases, leaving 10 bases not matched to a gene.

This chain connects TRBV6-5 to TRBJ2-1; the D gene is possibly TRBD2 (6 bases). The CDR3 sequence is 16 residues long. Germline loops: CDR1 MNHEY, CDR2 SVGAGI. V lost 2 bases, J lost 0 bases, and 11 bases lay in between. The CDR3 protein is CASSYVRGSSYNEQFF. Here the CDR3 DNA reads TGTGCCAGCAGTTACGTGCGGGGAAGCTCCTACAATGAGCAGTTCTTC.

The chain uses TRBV6-5 and TRBJ2-5, with D perhaps matching TRBD2 (6 bases). CDR1 and CDR2 (germline): MNHEY, SVGAGI. V lost 3 bases and J lost 2, with 13 bases in between. This CDR3 contains 15 residues. As DNA, the CDR3 is TGTGCCAGCAGTTATGTGGCTAGCGTACAAGAGACCCAGTACTTC. It yields the protein CASSYVASVQETQYF.

The V call is TRBV7-8, the J call TRBJ2-7; 8 bases fit TRBD2. CDR1 SGHVS and CDR2 FQNEAQ come from the germline V gene. The CDR3 is 17 residues long. The V segment lost 5 bases and the J segment 4 bases; nucleotides outside the gene matches: 16. CDR3 nucleotide sequence: TGTGCCAGCAGCCCGTACCGCCGCCTAGCGGGTAAATACGAGCAGTACTTC. This sequence encodes CASSPYRRLAGKYEQYF.